The entry below gives a single T cell receptor beta chain sequence along with its context. Its cognate antigen is unknown. The data derive from a study of STAT3 mutations in large granular lymphocyte leukemia. The overall study: Approximately 40% of treated T-LGLL patients showed hematologic response to immunosuppression.

Tens of thousands of productive templates were obtained per sample on average. Using immunoSEQ multiplex PCR, the repertoire was profiled, and TCRdb retains in-frame clones only, with some absent. This sample has over 15,000 clones, with around 90% found just once. Study-wide results and caveats: TCR clonotype switching after therapy occurred in about 30% of the 18 patients. Some patients had persisting codominant clonotypes that could mask small clones. At least one immunodominant TCR beta clonotype appeared in every T-cell large granular lymphocyte leukemia patient.

Germline lookup yields CDR1 MNHEY and CDR2 SVGAGI. This CDR3 region has 15 residues. V lost 5 bases, J lost 3 bases, and 6 bases stayed unmatched. The sequence came from a woman between 50 and 59 years old with T-cell large granular lymphocyte leukemia. Some clones in this sample may be carry-over from other donors' samples. Sequencing was done on a sample of peripheral blood mononuclear cells. J is TRBJ2-7 and V is TRBV6-5, with 11 bases lining up with TRBD1. The CDR3 DNA is TGTGCCAGCAGTCAATCCGGGACAGGGGGCTACGAGCAGTACTTC. Encoded protein: CASSQSGTGGYEQYF.